This T cell receptor beta chain came from a study of blood T cell repertoires in COVID-19. Study background: Samples came from the United States, Italy and Spain, spanning acute and convalescent COVID-19.

Method: immunoSEQ multiplex PCR; TCRdb's copy keeps in-frame clones and lacks some. The table lists roughly 400,000 clones, 70% to 90% of them singletons. The CDR3 runs 16 residues. Losses at the gene ends were 5 bases for V and 0 bases for J; bases not matched to a gene: 6. The germline CDR1 and CDR2 sequences are LNHDA and SQIVND (reference sequence). Recruits, aged roughly 18 to 89 years, lived in 25 or so US areas. Material: PBMCs or T cells enriched from blood (not recorded which). The TCR sequence derives from a woman aged 40 to 50 with acute COVID-19. V and J are TRBV19 and TRBJ1-4, with TRBD1 matching 7 bases. CDR3 DNA: TGTGCCAGTAGTGAGACAGGGCCGGCAACTAATGAAAAACTGTTTTTT. This codes for CASSETGPATNEKLFF. Full variable domain (missing parts from reference TRBV19 and TRBJ1-4): DGGITQSPKYLFRKEGQNVTLSCEQNLNHDAMYWYRQDPGQGLRLIYYSQIVNDFQKGDIAEGYSVSREKKESFPLTVTSAQKNPTAFYLCASSETGPATNEKLFFGSGTQLSVL.